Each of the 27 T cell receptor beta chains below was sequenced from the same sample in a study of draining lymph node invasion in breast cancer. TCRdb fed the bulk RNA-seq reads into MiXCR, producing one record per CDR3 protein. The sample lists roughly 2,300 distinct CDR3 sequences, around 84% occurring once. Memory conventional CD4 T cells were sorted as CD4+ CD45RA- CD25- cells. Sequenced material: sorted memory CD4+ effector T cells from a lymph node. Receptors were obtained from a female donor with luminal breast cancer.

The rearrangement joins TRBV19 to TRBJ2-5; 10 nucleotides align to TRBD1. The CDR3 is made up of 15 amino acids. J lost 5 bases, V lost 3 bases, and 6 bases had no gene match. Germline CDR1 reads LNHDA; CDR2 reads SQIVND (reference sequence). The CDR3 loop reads CASSISGTGEETQYF. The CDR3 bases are TGTGCCAGTAGTATTTCCGGGACAGGGGAGGAGACCCAGTACTTC. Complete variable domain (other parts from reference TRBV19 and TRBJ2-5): DGGITQSPKYLFRKEGQNVTLSCEQNLNHDAMYWYRQDPGQGLRLIYYSQIVNDFQKGDIAEGYSVSREKKESFPLTVTSAQKNPTAFYLCASSISGTGEETQYFGPGTRLLVL.

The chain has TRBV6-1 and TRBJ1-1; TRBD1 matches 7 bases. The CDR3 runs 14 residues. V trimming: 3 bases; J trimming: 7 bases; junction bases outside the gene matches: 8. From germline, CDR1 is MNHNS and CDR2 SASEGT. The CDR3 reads CASSETTGAGEAFF. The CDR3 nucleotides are TGTGCCAGCAGTGAGACCACAGGGGCAGGTGAAGCTTTCTTT.

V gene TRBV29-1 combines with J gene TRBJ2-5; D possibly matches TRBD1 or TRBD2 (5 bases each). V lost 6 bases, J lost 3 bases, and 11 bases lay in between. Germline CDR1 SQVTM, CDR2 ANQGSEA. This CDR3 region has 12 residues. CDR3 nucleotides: TGCAGCGTCGGGACCCAAAAAGAGACCCAGTACTTC. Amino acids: CSVGTQKETQYF.

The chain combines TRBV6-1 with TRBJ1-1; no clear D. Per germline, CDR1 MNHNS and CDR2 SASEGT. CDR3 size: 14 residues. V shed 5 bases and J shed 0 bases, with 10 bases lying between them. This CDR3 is CASSYDIMNTEAFF. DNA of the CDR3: TGTGCCAGCAGTTACGACATAATGAACACTGAAGCTTTCTTT.

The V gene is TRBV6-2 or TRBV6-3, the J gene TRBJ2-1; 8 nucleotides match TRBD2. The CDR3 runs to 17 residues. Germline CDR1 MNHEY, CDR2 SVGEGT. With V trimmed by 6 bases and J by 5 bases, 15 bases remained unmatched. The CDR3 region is CASSTGGGNRLHNEQFF. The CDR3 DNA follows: TGTGCCAGCAGCACGGGAGGGGGGAATCGCCTACACAATGAGCAGTTCTTC.

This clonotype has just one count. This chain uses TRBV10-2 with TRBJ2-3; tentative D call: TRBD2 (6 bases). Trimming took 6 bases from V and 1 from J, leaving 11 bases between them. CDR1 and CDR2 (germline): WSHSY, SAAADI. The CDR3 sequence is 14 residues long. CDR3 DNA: TGCGCCAGCAGCGACCGCGGGGGCACAGATACGCAGTATTTT. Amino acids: CASSDRGGTDTQYF.

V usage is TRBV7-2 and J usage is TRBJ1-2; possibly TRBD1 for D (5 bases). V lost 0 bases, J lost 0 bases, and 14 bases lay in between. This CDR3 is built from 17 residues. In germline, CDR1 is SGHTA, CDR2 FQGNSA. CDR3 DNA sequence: TGTGCCAGCAGCTTAGCGTCCGTCGGGGGGACTAACTATGGCTACACCTTC. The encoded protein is CASSLASVGGTNYGYTF.

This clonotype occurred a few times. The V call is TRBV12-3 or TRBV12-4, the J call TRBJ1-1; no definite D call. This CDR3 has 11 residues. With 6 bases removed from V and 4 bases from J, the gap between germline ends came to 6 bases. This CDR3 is CASRPGTEAFF. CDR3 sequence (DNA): TGTGCCAGCAGGCCGGGCACTGAAGCTTTCTTT.

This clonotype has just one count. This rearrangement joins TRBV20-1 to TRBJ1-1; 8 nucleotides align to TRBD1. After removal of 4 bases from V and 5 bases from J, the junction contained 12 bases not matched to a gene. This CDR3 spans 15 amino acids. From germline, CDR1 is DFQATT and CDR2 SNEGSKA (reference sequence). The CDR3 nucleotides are TGCAGTGCTACCCCTCGGACAGGGATAAGGACTGAAGCTTTCTTT. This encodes CSATPRTGIRTEAFF.

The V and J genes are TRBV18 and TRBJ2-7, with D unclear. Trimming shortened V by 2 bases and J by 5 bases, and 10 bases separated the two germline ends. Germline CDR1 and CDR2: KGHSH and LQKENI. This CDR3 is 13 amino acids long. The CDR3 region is CASSPSYTHEQYF. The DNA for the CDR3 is TGTGCCAGCTCACCAAGCTACACGCACGAGCAGTACTTC.

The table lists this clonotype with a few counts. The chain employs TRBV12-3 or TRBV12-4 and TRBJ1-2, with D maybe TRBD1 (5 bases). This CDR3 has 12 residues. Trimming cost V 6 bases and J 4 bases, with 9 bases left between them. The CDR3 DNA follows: TGTGCCAGCAGCGAAGGGGCCTATGGCTACACCTTC. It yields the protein CASSEGAYGYTF.

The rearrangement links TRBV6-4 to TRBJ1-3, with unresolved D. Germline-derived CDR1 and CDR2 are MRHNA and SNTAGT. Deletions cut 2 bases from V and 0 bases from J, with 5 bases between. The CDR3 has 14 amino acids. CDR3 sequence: CASSDASSGNTIYF. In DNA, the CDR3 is TGTGCCAGCAGTGACGCTAGCTCTGGAAACACCATATATTTT.

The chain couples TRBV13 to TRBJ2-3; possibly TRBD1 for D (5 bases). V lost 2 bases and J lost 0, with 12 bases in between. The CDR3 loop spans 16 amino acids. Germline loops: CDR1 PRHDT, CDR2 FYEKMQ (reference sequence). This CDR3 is CASSLSGRASTDTQYF. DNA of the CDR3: TGTGCCAGCAGCTTATCTGGCAGGGCCAGCACAGATACGCAGTATTTT.

CDR3 in DNA: TGTGCCAGCAGCCCCACGCAGGGGTTGGGCGGCTACACCTTC. Amino acid sequence: CASSPTQGLGGYTF. This sequence joins TRBV11-2 and TRBJ1-2, with D possibly matching TRBD1 (6 bases). The germline V gene has CDR1 SGHAT and CDR2 FQNNGV. The CDR3 contains 14 residues. V was shortened by 5 bases and J by 8 bases, with 18 bases between the two germline ends. Full variable domain (remainder filled in from reference TRBV11-2 and TRBJ1-2): EAGVAQSPRYKIIEKRQSVAFWCNPISGHATLYWYQQILGQGPKLLIQFQNNGVVDDSQLPKDRFSAERLKGVDSTLKIQPAKLEDSAVYLCASSPTQGLGGYTFGSGTRLTVV.

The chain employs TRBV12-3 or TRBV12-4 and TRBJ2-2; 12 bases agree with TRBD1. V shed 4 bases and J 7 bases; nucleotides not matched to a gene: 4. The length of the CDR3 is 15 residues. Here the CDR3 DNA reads TGTGCCAGCAGTTCCCGGGACAGGGGGCGCGGGGAGCTGTTTTTT. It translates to CASSSRDRGRGELFF.

In DNA, the CDR3 is TGTGCCACCCTGCGGGACCAGTCCTACAATGAGCAGTTCTTC. Translation: CATLRDQSYNEQFF. V usage is TRBV11-2 and J usage is TRBJ2-1; a possible D gene is TRBD2 (6 bases). Germline V gene data show CDR1 as SGHAT and CDR2 as FQNNGV. The CDR3 runs 14 residues. Trimming removed 10 bases at V and 1 base at J, with 14 bases between.

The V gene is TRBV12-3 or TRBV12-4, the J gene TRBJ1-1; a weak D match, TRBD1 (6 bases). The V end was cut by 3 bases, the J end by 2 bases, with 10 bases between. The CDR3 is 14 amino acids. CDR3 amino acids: CASSLSRGNTEAFF. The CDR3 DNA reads TGTGCCAGCAGTTTGAGCAGGGGTAACACTGAAGCTTTCTTT.

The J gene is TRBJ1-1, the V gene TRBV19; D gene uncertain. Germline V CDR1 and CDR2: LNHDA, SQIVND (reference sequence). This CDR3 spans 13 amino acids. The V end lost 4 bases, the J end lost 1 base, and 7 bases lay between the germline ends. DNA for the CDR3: TGTGCCAGTAGTAACACACGGAACACTGAAGCTTTCTTT. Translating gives CASSNTRNTEAFF.

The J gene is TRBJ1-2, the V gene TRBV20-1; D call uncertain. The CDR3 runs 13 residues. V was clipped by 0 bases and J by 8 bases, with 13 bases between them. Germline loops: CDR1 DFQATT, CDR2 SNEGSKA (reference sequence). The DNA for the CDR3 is TGCAGTGCTAGAGAAGGCAGCACTCAAGGCTACACCTTC. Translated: CSAREGSTQGYTF.

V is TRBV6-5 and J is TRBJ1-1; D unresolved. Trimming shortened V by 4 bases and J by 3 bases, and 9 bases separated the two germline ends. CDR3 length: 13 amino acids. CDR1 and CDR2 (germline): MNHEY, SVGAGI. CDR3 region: CASSFGGYTEAFF. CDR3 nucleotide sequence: TGTGCCAGCAGTTTCGGCGGCTACACTGAAGCTTTCTTT.

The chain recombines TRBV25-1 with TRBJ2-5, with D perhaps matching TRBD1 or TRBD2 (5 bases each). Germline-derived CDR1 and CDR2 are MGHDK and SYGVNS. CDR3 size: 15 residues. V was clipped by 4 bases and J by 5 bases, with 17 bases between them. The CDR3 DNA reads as TGTGCCAGCAGTGCACGTAGAGGGGTTTACGAGACCCAGTACTTC. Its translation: CASSARRGVYETQYF.

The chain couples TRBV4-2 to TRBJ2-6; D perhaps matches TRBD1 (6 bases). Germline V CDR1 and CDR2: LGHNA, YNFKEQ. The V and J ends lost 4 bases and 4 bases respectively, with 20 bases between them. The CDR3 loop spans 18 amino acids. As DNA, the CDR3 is TGTGCCAGCAGCCTTAAGTGGAACAGGGCGGAGGGGGCCAACGTCCTGACTTTC. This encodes CASSLKWNRAEGANVLTF.

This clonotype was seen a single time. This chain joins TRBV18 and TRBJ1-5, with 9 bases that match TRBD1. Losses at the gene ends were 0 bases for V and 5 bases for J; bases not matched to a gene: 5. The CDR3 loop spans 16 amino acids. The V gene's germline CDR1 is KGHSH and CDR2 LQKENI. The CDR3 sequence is CASSPPGRQGDQPQHF. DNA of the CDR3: TGTGCCAGCTCACCACCGGGGAGACAGGGGGATCAGCCCCAGCATTTT.

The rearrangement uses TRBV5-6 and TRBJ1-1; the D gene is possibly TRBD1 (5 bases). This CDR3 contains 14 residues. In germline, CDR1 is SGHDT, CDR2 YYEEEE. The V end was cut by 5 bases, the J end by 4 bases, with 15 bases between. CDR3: CASSRPAGFTEAFF. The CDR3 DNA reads TGTGCCAGCAGTCGTCCGGCAGGGTTCACTGAAGCTTTCTTT.

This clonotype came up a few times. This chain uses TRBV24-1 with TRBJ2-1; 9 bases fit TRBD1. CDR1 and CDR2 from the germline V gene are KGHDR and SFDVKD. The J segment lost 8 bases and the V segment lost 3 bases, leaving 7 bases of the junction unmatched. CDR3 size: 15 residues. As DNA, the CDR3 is TGTGCCACCAGTGATCGGGACAGGGCCCACCATGAGCAGTTCTTC. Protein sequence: CATSDRDRAHHEQFF.

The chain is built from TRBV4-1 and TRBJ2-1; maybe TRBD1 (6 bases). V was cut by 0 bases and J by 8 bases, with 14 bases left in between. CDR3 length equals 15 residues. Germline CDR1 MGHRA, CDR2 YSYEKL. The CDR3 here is CASSQDQDSHYEQFF. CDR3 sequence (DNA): TGCGCCAGCAGCCAAGACCAGGACAGTCATTATGAGCAGTTCTTC.

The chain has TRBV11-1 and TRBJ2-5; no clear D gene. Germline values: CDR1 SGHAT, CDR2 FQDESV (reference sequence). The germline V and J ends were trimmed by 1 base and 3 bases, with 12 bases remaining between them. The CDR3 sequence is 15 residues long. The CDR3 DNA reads TGTGCCAGCAGCTTAGATCGGGTGAAAAAAGAGACCCAGTACTTC. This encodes CASSLDRVKKETQYF.